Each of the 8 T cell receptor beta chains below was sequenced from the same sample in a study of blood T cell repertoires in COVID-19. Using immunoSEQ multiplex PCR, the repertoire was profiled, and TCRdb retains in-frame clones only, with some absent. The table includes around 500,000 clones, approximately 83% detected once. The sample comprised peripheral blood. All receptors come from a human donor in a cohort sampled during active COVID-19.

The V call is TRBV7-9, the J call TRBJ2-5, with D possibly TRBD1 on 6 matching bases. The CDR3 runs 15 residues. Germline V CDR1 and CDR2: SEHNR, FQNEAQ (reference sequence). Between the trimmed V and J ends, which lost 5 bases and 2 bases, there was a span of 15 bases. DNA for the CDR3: TGTGCCAGCAGCACTACACAGGGACCGCAAGAGACCCAGTACTTC. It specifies CASSTTQGPQETQYF.

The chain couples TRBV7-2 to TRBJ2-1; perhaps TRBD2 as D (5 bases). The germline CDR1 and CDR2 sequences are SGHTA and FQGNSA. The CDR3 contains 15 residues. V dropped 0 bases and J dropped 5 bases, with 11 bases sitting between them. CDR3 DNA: TGTGCCAGCAGCTTAGCTCCCGGGATTAACAATGAGCAGTTCTTC. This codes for CASSLAPGINNEQFF.

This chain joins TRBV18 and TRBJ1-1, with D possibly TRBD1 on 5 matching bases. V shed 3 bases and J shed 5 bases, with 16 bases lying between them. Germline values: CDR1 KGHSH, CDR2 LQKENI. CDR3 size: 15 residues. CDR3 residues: CASSPPQRGGTEAFF. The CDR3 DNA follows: TGTGCCAGCTCACCGCCTCAGCGGGGGGGGACTGAAGCTTTCTTT. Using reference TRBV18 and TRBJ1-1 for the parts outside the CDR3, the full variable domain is NAGVMQNPRHLVRRRGQEARLRCSPMKGHSHVYWYRQLPEEGLKFMVYLQKENIIDESGMPKERFSAEFPKEGPSILRIQQVVRGDSAAYFCASSPPQRGGTEAFFGQGTRLTVV.

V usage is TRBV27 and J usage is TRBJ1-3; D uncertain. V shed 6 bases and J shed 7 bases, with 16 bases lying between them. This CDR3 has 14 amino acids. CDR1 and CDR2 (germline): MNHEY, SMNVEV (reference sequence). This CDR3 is CASSPRGLGNTIYF. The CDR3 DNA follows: TGTGCCAGCAGCCCACGGGGTTTAGGGAACACCATATATTTT.

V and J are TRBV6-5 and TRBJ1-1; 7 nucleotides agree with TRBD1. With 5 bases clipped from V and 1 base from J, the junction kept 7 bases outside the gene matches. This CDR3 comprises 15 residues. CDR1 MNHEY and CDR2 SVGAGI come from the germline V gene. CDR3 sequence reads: CASSLRGTANTEAFF. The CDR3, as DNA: TGTGCCAGCAGTCTCCGTGGGACAGCGAACACTGAAGCTTTCTTT.

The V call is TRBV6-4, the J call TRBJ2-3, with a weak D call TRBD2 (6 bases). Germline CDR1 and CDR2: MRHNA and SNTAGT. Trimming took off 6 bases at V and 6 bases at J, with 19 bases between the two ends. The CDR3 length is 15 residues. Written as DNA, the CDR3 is TGTGCCAGCAGCCCTCTAGGGGTGGCGGGGGATACGCAGTATTTT. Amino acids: CASSPLGVAGDTQYF.

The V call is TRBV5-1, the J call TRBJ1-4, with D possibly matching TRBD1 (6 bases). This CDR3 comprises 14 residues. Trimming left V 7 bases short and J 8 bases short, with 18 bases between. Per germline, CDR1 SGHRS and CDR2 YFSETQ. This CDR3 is CASSGGALLEKLFF. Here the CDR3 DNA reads TGCGCCAGCTCGGGGGGGGCTTTACTGGAAAAACTGTTTTTT.

As DNA, the CDR3 is TGTGCCAGCAGCCAAGAGAGGGGGATCCGTCACACTGAAGCTTTCTTT. It is translated as CASSQERGIRHTEAFF. V is TRBV14 and J is TRBJ1-1, with D possibly being TRBD1 (6 bases). Between the trimmed V and J ends, which lost 0 bases and 3 bases, there was a span of 14 bases. The CDR3 extends over 16 amino acids. CDR1 is SGHDN, CDR2 FVKESK, per germline.